What follows are 27 T cell receptor beta chains derived from one specimen sequenced in a study of early T cells in non-severe SARS-CoV-2 infection. TCRdb re-analysed the 5' RACE reads in MiXCR, keeping a single row per CDR3 protein. The table records about 64,000 distinct CDR3 sequences, roughly a sixth of them present only once. The material sequenced was whole blood, taken at baseline. These TCRs come from an adult who was a healthcare worker with PCR-confirmed SARS-CoV-2 infection or an uninfected control (not recorded which).

In its sample, this clonotype was seen a few times. This chain links TRBV7-9 with TRBJ1-4; 7 nucleotides line up with TRBD1. Germline trimming cut 7 bases from V and 4 bases from J; bases unmatched to any gene: 9. CDR1 is SEHNR and CDR2 is FQNEAQ in the germline V gene (reference sequence). There are 15 residues in the CDR3. The DNA of the CDR3 is TGTGCCAGCACCCTCTACCGGGACAGTAATGAAAAACTGTTTTTT. Translated, it gives CASTLYRDSNEKLFF.

The chain's CDR3 is CASSLGTAGSEQFF. CDR3 sequence (DNA): TGTGCCAGCAGTTTAGGGACAGCGGGATCGGAGCAGTTCTTC. The chain links TRBV12-3 or TRBV12-4 to TRBJ2-1; D perhaps matches TRBD2 (7 bases). The CDR3 is 14 residues long. The V and J ends lost 1 base and 10 bases respectively, with 14 bases between them.

This clonotype is termed medium-sized (0.01 to 0.1%). This chain uses TRBV7-2 with TRBJ1-5; D not certain. This CDR3 comprises 14 residues. Germline lookup yields CDR1 SGHTA and CDR2 FQGNSA. The ends were cut back, 1 base at V and 3 bases at J, with 7 bases in the middle. In DNA, the CDR3 is TGTGCCAGCAGCTTAGGGGGAATCAATCAGCCCCAGCATTTT. It encodes CASSLGGINQPQHF. The variable domain in full, completed from reference TRBV7-2 and TRBJ1-5, reads GAGVSQSPSNKVTEKGKDVELRCDPISGHTALYWYRQSLGQGLEFLIYFQGNSAPDKSGLPSDRFSAERTGGSVSTLTIQRTQQEDSAVYLCASSLGGINQPQHFGDGTRLSIL.

This clonotype was observed a handful of times. The chain joins TRBV11-2 to TRBJ2-6; D not certain. CDR1 and CDR2 from the germline V gene are SGHAT and FQNNGV. The V and J ends lost 2 bases and 1 base respectively, with 3 bases between them. CDR3 length: 14 residues. The CDR3, as DNA: TGTGCCAGCAGCTTATGGTCTGGGGCCAACGTCCTGACTTTC. This encodes CASSLWSGANVLTF.

This clonotype has only a few counts. This chain joins TRBV3-1 and TRBJ1-5; D is unresolved. The germline CDR1 and CDR2 sequences are LGHDT and YNNKEL (reference sequence). Between the trimmed V and J ends, which lost 5 bases and 6 bases, there was a span of 14 bases. CDR3 length equals 14 residues. This CDR3 is CASSSGRVSQPQHF. CDR3 DNA: TGTGCCAGCAGCTCCGGACGTGTTAGTCAGCCCCAGCATTTT. The full variable domain, rest sourced from reference TRBV3-1 and TRBJ1-5, is DTAVSQTPKYLVTQMGNDKSIKCEQNLGHDTMYWYKQDSKKFLKIMFSYNNKELIINETVPNRFSPKSPDKAHLNLHINSLELGDSAVYFCASSSGRVSQPQHFGDGTRLSIL.

A few counts support this clonotype. This chain connects TRBV10-3 to TRBJ2-3, with D possibly TRBD2 on 6 matching bases. Trimming pared 3 bases from V and 2 bases from J, leaving 12 bases between. Germline V CDR1 and CDR2: ENHRY, SYGVKD. This CDR3 is 15 amino acids long. CDR3 bases: TGTGCCATCAGTGATCTGACTAGTAACACAGATACGCAGTATTTT. This encodes CAISDLTSNTDTQYF.

This clonotype was counted only a few times. The J gene is TRBJ2-7, the V gene TRBV6-5, with D hard to call. Germline V lookup: CDR1 MNHEY, CDR2 SVGAGI. The CDR3 contains 12 residues. The V gene lost 6 bases and the J gene lost 5 bases, with 11 bases spanning the gap. The CDR3 nucleotides are TGTGCCAGCAGCCAAGGCCCGGACGAGCAGTACTTC. It yields the protein CASSQGPDEQYF.

The table lists this clonotype with a few counts. The J gene is TRBJ1-5, the V gene TRBV7-6; no clear D gene. The CDR3 loop spans 13 amino acids. Per germline, CDR1 SGHVS and CDR2 FNYEAQ. Between the trimmed V and J ends, which lost 5 bases and 3 bases, there was a span of 8 bases. The CDR3 DNA follows: TGTGCCAGCAGCACCCAGTACAATCAGCCCCAGCATTTT. Protein sequence: CASSTQYNQPQHF.

There are a few counts of this clonotype. The chain uses TRBV4-1 and TRBJ2-3, with D hard to call. Looked up from germline, CDR1 is MGHRA and CDR2 is YSYEKL. The CDR3 loop spans 14 amino acids. Between the trimmed V and J ends, which lost 0 bases and 0 bases, there was a span of 4 bases. In DNA form, the CDR3 reads TGCGCCAGCAGCCAAGAAGTCAGCACAGATACGCAGTATTTT. The encoded protein is CASSQEVSTDTQYF.

The CDR3 loop is CAISEEGEDTEAFF. CDR3 DNA: TGTGCCATCAGTGAGGAGGGTGAGGACACTGAAGCTTTCTTT. The V call is TRBV10-3, the J call TRBJ1-1, with D unresolved. The germline CDR1 and CDR2 sequences are ENHRY and SYGVKD. The CDR3 consists of 14 residues. Trimming cost V 2 bases and J 3 bases, with 10 bases left between them.

This sequence joins TRBV6-6 and TRBJ2-4, with TRBD1 as a possible D gene (6 bases). The CDR3 totals 16 residues. V shed 6 bases and J shed 4 bases, with 19 bases lying between them. Per the germline V gene, CDR1 is MNHNY and CDR2 is SVGAGI (reference sequence). This chain's CDR3 is CASRSLTGPTKNIQYF. CDR3 in DNA: TGTGCCAGCAGATCCCTGACAGGTCCAACAAAAAACATTCAGTACTTC.

The V call is TRBV5-1, the J call TRBJ1-6; D call uncertain. CDR1 and CDR2 from the germline V gene are SGHRS and YFSETQ. Trimming shortened V by 4 bases and J by 7 bases, and 12 bases separated the two germline ends. The CDR3 covers 14 residues. The CDR3 loop reads CASSPTDGNSPLHF. For the CDR3, the DNA is TGCGCCAGCAGCCCTACCGACGGGAATTCACCCCTCCACTTT.

V gene TRBV28 combines with J gene TRBJ1-4; possible D gene TRBD1, 5 bases. Germline V gives CDR1 MDHEN, CDR2 SYDVKM. Trimming removed 1 base at V and 7 bases at J, with 13 bases between. The CDR3 contains 15 residues. As DNA, the CDR3 is TGTGCCAGCAGTTTATTATATCGGGGGAGTGAAAAACTGTTTTTT. It is translated as CASSLLYRGSEKLFF.

This clonotype has just a few counts. The chain employs TRBV27 and TRBJ2-3; 7 bases align to TRBD1. Looked up from germline, CDR1 is MNHEY and CDR2 is SMNVEV (reference sequence). The CDR3 extends over 16 amino acids. V lost 6 bases, J lost 0 bases, and 9 bases stayed unmatched. The chain's CDR3 is CASRWGRGISTDTQYF. The CDR3 DNA follows: TGTGCCAGCAGATGGGGCAGGGGGATTAGCACAGATACGCAGTATTTT.

On this clonotype: A much larger clone lies a single base off, so this may be a read error. For the CDR3, the DNA is TGTGTCAGCAGCTTAGCTCTGGGCGTGTACAATGAGCAGTTCTTC. It yields the protein CVSSLALGVYNEQFF. The chain carries TRBV11-2 and TRBJ2-1; D gene unclear. In germline, CDR1 is SGHAT, CDR2 FQNNGV. The CDR3 extends over 15 amino acids.

This clonotype was picked up a small number of times. CDR3 nucleotide sequence: TGTGCCAGCAGCTTATTGGCGGGGGGGCCTGGTGAGCAGTTCTTC. Protein product: CASSLLAGGPGEQFF. This sequence joins TRBV7-6 and TRBJ2-1, with 9 bases aligning to TRBD2. With V trimmed by 2 bases and J by 9 bases, 8 bases remained unmatched. The CDR3 runs to 15 residues. CDR1 is SGHVS and CDR2 is FNYEAQ in the germline V gene.

There are many counts of this clonotype. The rearrangement joins TRBV12-3 or TRBV12-4 to TRBJ1-5, with D maybe TRBD1 (6 bases). The CDR3 consists of 14 residues. Trimming pared 5 bases from V and 1 base from J, leaving 9 bases between. The CDR3 is CASSQGSSNQPQHF. The DNA of the CDR3 is TGTGCCAGCAGTCAGGGGAGCAGCAATCAGCCCCAGCATTTT.

This clonotype was observed a handful of times. The chain has TRBV20-1 and TRBJ2-2, with D hard to call. The germline CDR1 and CDR2 sequences are DFQATT and SNEGSKA (reference sequence). The CDR3 is made up of 17 amino acids. Deletions cut 0 bases from V and 4 bases from J, with 18 bases between. CDR3 nucleotides: TGCAGTGCTAGAGATTTAAGTCGCAGGAGTCCCACCGGGGAGCTGTTTTTT. Its protein product is CSARDLSRRSPTGELFF.

CDR3 bases: TGTGCCAGCAGTTATCAAACCTCTGGGGCCAACGTCCTGACTTTC. It codes for CASSYQTSGANVLTF. The chain joins TRBV6-6 to TRBJ2-6; the D is unclear. V was cut by 3 bases and J by 0 bases, with 6 bases left in between. The CDR3 sequence is 15 residues long. The V gene's germline CDR1 is MNHNY and CDR2 SVGAGI (reference sequence).

This clonotype has only a few counts. The chain links TRBV7-8 to TRBJ1-1; the D gene is possibly TRBD1 (6 bases). The CDR3 is made up of 15 amino acids. The V end was cut by 1 base, the J end by 4 bases, with 13 bases between. Germline lookup yields CDR1 SGHVS and CDR2 FQNEAQ. CDR3 bases: TGTGCCAGCAGCTTAGATCAGGGGTTGACCACTGAAGCTTTCTTT. Amino acids: CASSLDQGLTTEAFF.

This clonotype has ten or more counts. The chain joins TRBV6-6 to TRBJ1-5, with 8 bases aligning to TRBD1. Germline values: CDR1 MNHNY, CDR2 SVGAGI (reference sequence). The CDR3 extends over 14 amino acids. Trimming at V came to 6 bases and at J to 9 bases, leaving 10 bases not matched to a gene. The CDR3 spells CASSLKQGVWPQHF. Here the CDR3 DNA reads TGTGCCAGCAGCTTGAAACAGGGGGTTTGGCCCCAGCATTTT.

The chain carries TRBV27 and TRBJ1-6; D is ambiguous. The CDR3 consists of 14 residues. Trimming stripped 3 bases from V and 8 bases from J, with 11 bases between. The germline V gene has CDR1 MNHEY and CDR2 SMNVEV (reference sequence). This chain's CDR3 is CASSFLGSYSPLHF. CDR3 coding DNA: TGTGCCAGCAGTTTCTTGGGATCCTATTCACCCCTCCACTTT.

This clonotype turned up a few times. This chain uses TRBV10-3 with TRBJ2-2, with 7 bases fitting TRBD1. The germline V gene encodes CDR1 ENHRY and CDR2 SYGVKD. Trimming at V came to 6 bases and at J to 4 bases, leaving 5 bases not matched to a gene. The CDR3 has 14 residues. The CDR3 DNA is TGTGCCATCAGCCCGGGACAGATCACCGGGGAGCTGTTTTTT. Its protein is CAISPGQITGELFF.

This clonotype was observed a few times. The chain is built from TRBV18 and TRBJ2-3; no clear D gene. Trimming stripped 0 bases from V and 6 bases from J, with 10 bases between. The CDR3 contains 14 residues. CDR1 is KGHSH, CDR2 LQKENI, per germline. CDR3: CASSPPPARDTQYF. DNA of the CDR3: TGTGCCAGCTCACCACCGCCAGCCCGGGATACGCAGTATTTT.

This clonotype was seen a handful of times. The chain uses TRBV12-3 or TRBV12-4 and TRBJ1-5; D is unresolved. The CDR3 is 13 residues long. V gave up 4 bases and J gave up 9 bases, with 13 bases separating them. CDR3 in DNA: TGTGCCAGCAGTTCAAACCTAGAATGGCCCCAGCATTTT. Its translation is CASSSNLEWPQHF.

A few counts support this clonotype. The CDR3 DNA is TGCGCCAGCAGCTTGGAACAGGGGATTCGTACTGAAGCTTTCTTT. Residues: CASSLEQGIRTEAFF. The chain has TRBV5-1 and TRBJ1-1; 7 bases fit TRBD1. The CDR3 runs to 15 residues. Germline V gene sequence: CDR1 SGHRS, CDR2 YFSETQ. V was clipped by 0 bases and J by 5 bases; unmatched bases: 7. Combining the CDR3 with reference TRBV5-1 and TRBJ1-1 gives the whole variable domain KAGVTQTPRYLIKTRGQQVTLSCSPISGHRSVSWYQQTPGQGLQFLFEYFSETQRNKGNFPGRFSGRQFSNSRSEMNVSTLELGDSALYLCASSLEQGIRTEAFFGQGTRLTVV.

Ten or more counts support this clonotype. The CDR3 DNA reads as TGTGCCAGCAGCTTGGACTCGACCCAACCCTACGAGCAGTACTTC. As protein: CASSLDSTQPYEQYF. The chain carries TRBV7-6 and TRBJ2-7; maybe TRBD2 (5 bases). Trimming removed 3 bases at V and 2 bases at J, with 14 bases between. The CDR3 extends over 15 amino acids. Germline assignment: CDR1 SGHVS and CDR2 FNYEAQ.